Shown below are 12 T cell receptor beta chains from a single sample sequenced in a study of CD4 T cells in relation to SARS-CoV-2 and coronaviruses. Sequencing was performed with immunoSEQ multiplex PCR; in TCRdb, only in-frame clones are kept and a portion is missing. Among some 65,000 clones listed, about 90% were seen once. Unexposed donor CD4+ T cells date from 2011-2018, before the COVID-19 pandemic. The sample consisted of memory CD4+ T cells from PBMCs. These receptors were obtained from a human donor in good health.

The chain has TRBV6-1 and TRBJ2-1, with D possibly TRBD2 on 6 matching bases. Germline V gene data show CDR1 as MNHNS and CDR2 as SASEGT. The ends were cut back, 0 bases at V and 10 bases at J, with 16 bases in the middle. The CDR3 length is 15 residues. This CDR3 reads CASSEARGVLREQFF. CDR3 nucleotides: TGTGCCAGCAGTGAAGCGCGGGGCGTTCTTCGAGAGCAGTTCTTC.

The chain joins TRBV9 to TRBJ2-3; D unresolved. Looked up from germline, CDR1 is SGDLS and CDR2 is YYNGEE. The length of the CDR3 is 14 residues. The germline V and J ends were trimmed by 0 bases and 1 base, with 6 bases remaining between them. CDR3 in DNA: TGTGCCAGCAGCGTAGGTCTCGGCACAGATACGCAGTATTTT. Amino acid sequence: CASSVGLGTDTQYF.

The V gene is TRBV11-2, the J gene TRBJ2-1; the match to TRBD1 covers 8 bases. Germline CDR1 and CDR2: SGHAT and FQNNGV. The CDR3 has 15 amino acids. After removal of 7 bases from V and 1 base from J, the junction contained 6 bases not matched to a gene. The CDR3 region has the DNA TGTGCCAGCATTGCGGGACAGGCTTCCTACAATGAGCAGTTCTTC. Translation: CASIAGQASYNEQFF. The whole variable domain, remainder taken from reference TRBV11-2 and TRBJ2-1, is EAGVAQSPRYKIIEKRQSVAFWCNPISGHATLYWYQQILGQGPKLLIQFQNNGVVDDSQLPKDRFSAERLKGVDSTLKIQPAKLEDSAVYLCASIAGQASYNEQFFGPGTRLTVL.

The rearrangement uses TRBV30 and TRBJ1-1, with 10 bases lining up with TRBD1. Trimming took 5 bases from V and 4 from J; bases not matched to a gene: 4. The CDR3 consists of 13 residues. CDR1 and CDR2 from the germline V gene are GTSNPN and SVGIG (reference sequence). The DNA for the CDR3 is TGTGCCTGGGGGACAGGGGTAACCACTGAAGCTTTCTTT. Translated, it gives CAWGTGVTTEAFF. Full variable domain (rest looked up from reference TRBV30 and TRBJ1-1): SQTIHQWPATLVQPVGSPLSLECTVEGTSNPNLYWYRQAAGRGLQLLFYSVGIGQISSEVPQNLSASRPQDRQFILSSKKLLLSDSGFYLCAWGTGVTTEAFFGQGTRLTVV.

This chain links TRBV21-1 with TRBJ2-4. TRBV21-1 is listed as a pseudogene. The CDR3 totals 14 residues. CDR3: CASLPGAGKNIQYF. DNA of the CDR3: TGTGCCAGCTTACCCGGGGCTGGCAAAAACATTCAGTACTTC.

The rearrangement joins TRBV12-3 or TRBV12-4 to TRBJ2-7; D is ambiguous. The V gene lost 7 bases and the J gene lost 1 base, with 11 bases spanning the gap. The CDR3 length is 13 residues. CDR3 in amino acids: CASTSGLSYEQYF. Written as DNA, the CDR3 is TGTGCCAGCACCTCGGGCCTTTCCTACGAGCAGTACTTC.

The chain is built from TRBV18 and TRBJ2-1; 7 bases map to TRBD1. The CDR3 spans 15 residues. Losses at the gene ends were 2 bases for V and 6 bases for J; bases not matched to a gene: 7. Germline assignment: CDR1 KGHSH and CDR2 LQKENI. The CDR3 region is CASSPETGEGNEQFF. The CDR3 DNA reads TGTGCCAGCTCACCAGAAACAGGGGAAGGCAATGAGCAGTTCTTC.

The chain recombines TRBV7-2 with TRBJ1-1, with D hard to call. V lost 1 base to trimming and J lost 12 bases, with 12 bases between them. CDR3 length: 12 residues. Germline V gene data show CDR1 as SGHTA and CDR2 as FQGNSA. The CDR3 bases are TGTGCCAGCAGCTTAGACTCCCGAAGGTCTTTCTTT. Its translation: CASSLDSRRSFF.

There are a few counts of this clone. The chain employs TRBV18 and TRBJ2-1, with D tentatively TRBD2 (6 bases). The V end was cut by 3 bases, the J end by 7 bases, with 16 bases between. Germline CDR1 reads KGHSH; CDR2 reads LQKENI. The CDR3 totals 15 residues. CDR3 region: CASSPTAGGTNEQFF. Written as DNA, the CDR3 is TGTGCCAGCTCACCGACGGCCGGGGGTACGAATGAGCAGTTCTTC. Based on the CDR3 plus reference TRBV18 and TRBJ2-1, the full variable domain is NAGVMQNPRHLVRRRGQEARLRCSPMKGHSHVYWYRQLPEEGLKFMVYLQKENIIDESGMPKERFSAEFPKEGPSILRIQQVVRGDSAAYFCASSPTAGGTNEQFFGPGTRLTVL.

The chain has TRBV7-6 and TRBJ2-1; 7 bases agree with TRBD1. The CDR3 runs 14 residues. CDR1 is SGHVS, CDR2 FNYEAQ, per germline. V lost 6 bases, J lost 8 bases, and 10 bases stayed unmatched. For the CDR3, the DNA is TGTGCCAGCAGGCCGGGTAGGGGGCTGCATGAGCAGTTCTTC. Residues: CASRPGRGLHEQFF.

The V gene is TRBV3-1 (or the pseudogene TRBV3-2), the J gene TRBJ2-5, with 7 bases that match TRBD2. Trimming cost V 4 bases and J 5 bases; bases outside gene matches: 4. The germline V gene encodes CDR1 LGHDT and CDR2 YNNKEL (reference sequence). The CDR3 consists of 13 residues. The CDR3 DNA is TGTGCCAGCAGCCTGCGGGGGAGGGAGACCCAGTACTTC. Its translation: CASSLRGRETQYF.

The CDR3: CASSEFWTGGTDTQYF. The CDR3 DNA is TGTGCCAGCAGTGAATTTTGGACAGGGGGCACAGATACGCAGTATTTT. The chain has TRBV6-1 and TRBJ2-3, with 9 bases fitting TRBD1. The CDR3 is made up of 16 amino acids. The germline gives CDR1 MNHNS, CDR2 SASEGT. V trimming: 2 bases; J trimming: 1 base; junction bases outside the gene matches: 4.